Listed here is a single T cell receptor (beta chain). This specimen belongs to a study of shared clonotypes between healthy human individuals. The CDR3 contains 12 residues. V shed 4 bases and J shed 3 bases, with 3 bases lying between them. Per germline, CDR1 SGHNT and CDR2 YENEEA. Sequencing was performed with immunoSEQ multiplex PCR; in TCRdb, only in-frame clones are kept and a portion is missing. The sample has some 580,000 clones; around 97% are singletons. Material for sequencing was naive CD4+ T cells sorted from blood. The subset: CD45RA+ positively selected. The chain employs TRBV11-3 and TRBJ2-2; D is ambiguous. The receptor's source is a woman under 40 in good health. The CDR3 spells CASSWDTGELFF. CDR3 DNA sequence: TGTGCCAGCAGCTGGGACACCGGGGAGCTGTTTTTT.